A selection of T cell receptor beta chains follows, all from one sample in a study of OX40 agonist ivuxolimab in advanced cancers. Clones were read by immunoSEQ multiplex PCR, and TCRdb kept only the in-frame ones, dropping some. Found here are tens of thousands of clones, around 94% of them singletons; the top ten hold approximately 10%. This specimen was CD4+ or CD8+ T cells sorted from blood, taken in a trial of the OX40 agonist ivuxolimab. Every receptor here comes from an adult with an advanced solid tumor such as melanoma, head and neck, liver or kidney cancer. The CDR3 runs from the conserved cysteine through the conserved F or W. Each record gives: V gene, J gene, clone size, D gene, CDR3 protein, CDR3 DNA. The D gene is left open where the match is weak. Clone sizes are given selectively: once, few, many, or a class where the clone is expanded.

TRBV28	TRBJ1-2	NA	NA	CASSFLDTNYGYTF	TGTGCCAGCAGTTTTCTAGATACTAACTATGGCTACACCTTC
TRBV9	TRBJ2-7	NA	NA	CASSSLGDEQYF	TGTGCCAGCAGCAGCCTGGGGGACGAGCAGTACTTC
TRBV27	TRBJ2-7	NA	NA	CASSSRTSTYEQYF	TGTGCCAGCAGTTCCAGAACTTCAACCTACGAGCAGTACTTC
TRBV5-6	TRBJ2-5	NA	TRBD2	CASSSWTSGREETQYF	TGTGCCAGCAGCTCCTGGACTAGCGGGAGGGAAGAGACCCAGTACTTC
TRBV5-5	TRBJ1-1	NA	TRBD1	CASSFDRGWTEAFF	TGTGCCAGCAGCTTCGACAGGGGTTGGACTGAAGCTTTCTTT
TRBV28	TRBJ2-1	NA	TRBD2	CASRFSGLAPYNEQFF	TGTGCCAGCAGATTTTCGGGACTAGCGCCCTACAATGAGCAGTTCTTC
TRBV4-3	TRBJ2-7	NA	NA	CASSQDLGRGEQYF	TGCGCCAGCAGCCAAGATCTAGGCCGCGGCGAGCAGTACTTC
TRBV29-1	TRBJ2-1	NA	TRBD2	CSVEDPGGVSSYNEQFF	TGCAGCGTTGAAGATCCCGGGGGGGTCAGCTCCTACAATGAGCAGTTCTTC
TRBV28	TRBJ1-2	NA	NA	CASSFVWDNYGYTF	TGTGCCAGCAGTTTTGTGTGGGACAACTATGGCTACACCTTC
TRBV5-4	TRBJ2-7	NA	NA	CASSSPTYEQYF	TGTGCCAGCAGCTCCCCGACCTACGAGCAGTACTTC
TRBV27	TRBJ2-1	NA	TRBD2	CASKLAGVDSYNEQFF	TGTGCCAGCAAACTAGCGGGAGTGGATTCCTACAATGAGCAGTTCTTC
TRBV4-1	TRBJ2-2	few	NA	CASSPTDRTGELFF	TGCGCCAGCAGCCCCACCGACAGGACCGGGGAGCTGTTTTTT
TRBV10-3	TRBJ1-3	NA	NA	CAISVETAGNTIYF	TGTGCCATCAGTGTTGAGACAGCTGGAAACACCATATATTTT
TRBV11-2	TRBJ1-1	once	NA	CASSRDRNTEAFF	TGTGCCAGCAGCCGAGACAGAAACACTGAAGCTTTCTTT
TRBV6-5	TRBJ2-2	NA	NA	CASSYLGGAGELFF	TGTGCCAGCAGTTACTTGGGCGGGGCCGGGGAGCTGTTTTTT
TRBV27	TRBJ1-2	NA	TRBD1	CASRDRQGSIYGYTF	TGTGCCAGCAGGGACCGACAGGGGAGTATCTATGGCTACACCTTC
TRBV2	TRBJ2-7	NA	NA	CASSEMGQGYEQYF	TGTGCCAGCAGTGAGATGGGGCAGGGCTACGAGCAGTACTTC
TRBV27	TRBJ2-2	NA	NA	CASTDSESNTGELFF	TGTGCCAGCACTGATAGCGAATCGAACACCGGGGAGCTGTTTTTT
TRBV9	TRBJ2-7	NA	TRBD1	CASSVYRDSPYEQYF	TGTGCCAGCAGCGTCTACCGGGACAGCCCCTACGAGCAGTACTTC
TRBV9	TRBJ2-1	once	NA	CASSPRRETYNEQFF	TGTGCCAGCAGCCCACGGAGGGAGACCTACAATGAGCAGTTCTTC
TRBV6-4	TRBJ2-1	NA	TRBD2	CASSSAGGGNEQFF	TGTGCCAGCAGTTCAGCGGGAGGGGGCAATGAGCAGTTCTTC
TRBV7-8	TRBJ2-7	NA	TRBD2	CASSTGPGLAGGQREQYF	TGTGCCAGCAGTACGGGCCCGGGACTAGCGGGAGGGCAACGCGAGCAGTACTTC
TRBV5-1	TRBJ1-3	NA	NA	CASSWDGSSGNTIYF	TGCGCCAGCAGCTGGGATGGGAGCTCTGGAAACACCATATATTTT
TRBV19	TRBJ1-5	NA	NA	CASIQGSDQPQHF	TGTGCCAGTATTCAGGGTTCCGATCAGCCCCAGCATTTT
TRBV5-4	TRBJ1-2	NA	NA	CASSGGAGVGYTF	TGTGCCAGCAGCGGGGGAGCCGGGGTTGGCTACACCTTC
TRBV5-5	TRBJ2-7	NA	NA	CASSLTARKINEQYF	TGTGCCAGCAGCTTGACGGCTAGAAAGATTAACGAGCAGTACTTC
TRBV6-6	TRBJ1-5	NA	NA	CASSYGGTPDQPQHF	TGTGCCAGCAGTTACGGGGGGACCCCCGATCAGCCCCAGCATTTT
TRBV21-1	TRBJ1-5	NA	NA	CASVEGGRRAEAQPQHF	TGTGCCAGCGTGGAAGGAGGGAGAAGGGCGGAAGCTCAGCCCCAGCATTTT
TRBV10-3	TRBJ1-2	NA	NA	CAISETNKANYGYTF	TGTGCCATCAGTGAAACTAACAAGGCTAACTATGGCTACACCTTC
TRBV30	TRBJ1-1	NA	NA	CAWSVTGGPEAFF	TGTGCCTGGAGTGTCACAGGAGGCCCTGAAGCTTTCTTT
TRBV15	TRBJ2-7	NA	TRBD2	CATSSPLGGLAGEAREQYF	TGTGCCACCAGCAGCCCCCTCGGGGGACTAGCGGGAGAAGCGCGGGAGCAGTACTTC
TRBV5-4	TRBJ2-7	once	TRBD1	CASSVGDRDYEQYF	TGTGCCAGCAGCGTTGGGGACAGAGACTACGAGCAGTACTTC
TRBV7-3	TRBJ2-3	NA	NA	CASSLDNTDTQYF	TGTGCCAGCAGCTTGGACAACACAGATACGCAGTATTTT
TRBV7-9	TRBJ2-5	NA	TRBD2	CASSPRGLAAQETQYF	TGTGCCAGCAGCCCTCGAGGGCTAGCGGCCCAAGAGACCCAGTACTTC
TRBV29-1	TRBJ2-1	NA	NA	CSVGHEQFF	TGCAGCGTTGGGCATGAGCAGTTCTTC
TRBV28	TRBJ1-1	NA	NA	CASSSPVGEGTTEAFF	TGTGCCAGCAGTTCCCCGGTTGGCGAGGGAACCACTGAAGCTTTCTTT
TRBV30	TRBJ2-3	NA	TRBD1	CAWETGQLGPDTQYF	TGTGCCTGGGAAACGGGACAGCTGGGGCCAGATACGCAGTATTTT
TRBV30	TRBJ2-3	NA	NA	CAWSRGGSSTDTQYF	TGTGCCTGGAGTCGAGGGGGATCTAGCACAGATACGCAGTATTTT
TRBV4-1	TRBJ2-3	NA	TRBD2	CASSQDPPLAGVSTDTQYF	TGCGCCAGCAGCCAAGATCCCCCGCTAGCGGGAGTAAGCACAGATACGCAGTATTTT
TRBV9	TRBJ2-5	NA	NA	CASSALGGRETQYF	TGTGCCAGCAGCGCCCTCGGGGGGCGTGAGACCCAGTACTTC
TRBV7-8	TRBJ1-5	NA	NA	CASSPLGGAAEPQHF	TGTGCCAGCAGCCCTCTTGGAGGGGCGGCTGAGCCCCAGCATTTT
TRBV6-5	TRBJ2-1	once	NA	CASAGRSYNEQFF	TGTGCCAGCGCCGGACGAAGTTACAATGAGCAGTTCTTC
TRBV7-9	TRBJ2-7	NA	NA	CASSSTAGPTYEQYF	TGTGCCAGCAGCTCGACGGCGGGGCCGACCTACGAGCAGTACTTC
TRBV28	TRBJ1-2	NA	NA	CASSSTGVNYGYTF	TGTGCCAGCAGTTCGACCGGGGTAAACTATGGCTACACCTTC
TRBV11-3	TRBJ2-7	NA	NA	CASSSTQIDEQYF	TGTGCCAGCAGCTCTACCCAAATCGACGAGCAGTACTTC
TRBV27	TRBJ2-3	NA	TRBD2	CASSWRWIAGVSVDTQYF	TGTGCCAGCAGTTGGAGGTGGATAGCGGGAGTTTCCGTGGATACGCAGTATTTT
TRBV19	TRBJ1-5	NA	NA	CASSIRGVETNQPQHF	TGTGCCAGTAGTATTCGGGGAGTCGAAACCAATCAGCCCCAGCATTTT
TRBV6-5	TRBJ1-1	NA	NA	CASRHLLGGNTEAFF	TGTGCCAGCAGACACTTGTTGGGGGGGAACACTGAAGCTTTCTTT
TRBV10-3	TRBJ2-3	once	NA	CAISEKWWGGDTDTQYF	TGTGCCATCAGTGAGAAATGGTGGGGTGGGGACACAGATACGCAGTATTTT
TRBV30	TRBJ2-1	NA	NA	CAWTQVSSYNEQFF	TGTGCCTGGACCCAGGTGAGCTCCTACAATGAGCAGTTCTTC
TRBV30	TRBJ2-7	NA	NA	CAWSAGYEQYF	TGTGCCTGGAGTGCTGGGTACGAGCAGTACTTC
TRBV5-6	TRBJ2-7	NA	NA	CASGSPGEQYF	TGTGCCAGCGGTTCCCCCGGCGAGCAGTACTTC
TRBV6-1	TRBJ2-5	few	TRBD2	CASSELAGGPQETQYF	TGTGCCAGCAGTGAATTAGCGGGAGGGCCACAAGAGACCCAGTACTTC
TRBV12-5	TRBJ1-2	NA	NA	CASGLRLGESRGGYTF	TGTGCTAGTGGTTTGAGGTTAGGGGAAAGCCGGGGAGGCTACACCTTC
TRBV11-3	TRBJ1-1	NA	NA	CASSPSGYRDTEAFF	TGTGCCAGCAGCCCTTCGGGGTACAGGGACACTGAAGCTTTCTTT
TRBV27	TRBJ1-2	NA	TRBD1	CASSTGGGYGYTF	TGTGCCAGCAGTACAGGGGGCGGCTATGGCTACACCTTC